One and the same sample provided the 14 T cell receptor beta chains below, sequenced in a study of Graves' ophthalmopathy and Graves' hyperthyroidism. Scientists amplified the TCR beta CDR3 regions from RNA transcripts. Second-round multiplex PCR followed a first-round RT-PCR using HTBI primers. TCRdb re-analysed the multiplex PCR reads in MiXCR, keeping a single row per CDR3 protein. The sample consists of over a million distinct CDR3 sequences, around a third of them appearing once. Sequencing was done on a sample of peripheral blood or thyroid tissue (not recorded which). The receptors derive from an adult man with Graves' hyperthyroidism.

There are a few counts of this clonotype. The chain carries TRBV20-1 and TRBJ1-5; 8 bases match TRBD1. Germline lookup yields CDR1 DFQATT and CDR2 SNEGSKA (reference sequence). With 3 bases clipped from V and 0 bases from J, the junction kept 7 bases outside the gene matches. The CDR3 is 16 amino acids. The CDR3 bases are TGCAGTGCTAGGGTTACAGGGGGATATAGCAATCAGCCCCAGCATTTT. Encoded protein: CSARVTGGYSNQPQHF.

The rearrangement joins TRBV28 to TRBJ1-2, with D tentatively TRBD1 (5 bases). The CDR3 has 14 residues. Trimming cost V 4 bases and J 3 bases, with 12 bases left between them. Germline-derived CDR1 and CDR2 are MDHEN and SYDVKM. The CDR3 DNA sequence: TGTGCCAGCAGTTATCATGGGGGGGACTATGGCTACACCTTC. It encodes CASSYHGGDYGYTF.

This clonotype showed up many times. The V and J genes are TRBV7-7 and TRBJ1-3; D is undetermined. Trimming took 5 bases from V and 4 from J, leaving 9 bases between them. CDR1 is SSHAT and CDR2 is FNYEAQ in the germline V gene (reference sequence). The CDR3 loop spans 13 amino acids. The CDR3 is CASSTNPGNTIYF. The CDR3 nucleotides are TGTGCCAGCAGCACCAATCCCGGAAACACCATATATTTT. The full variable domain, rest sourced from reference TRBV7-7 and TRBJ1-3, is GAGVSQSPRYKVTKRGQDVTLRCDPISSHATLYWYQQALGQGPEFLTYFNYEAQPDKSGLPSDRFSAERPEGSISTLTIQRTEQRDSAMYRCASSTNPGNTIYFGEGSWLTVV.

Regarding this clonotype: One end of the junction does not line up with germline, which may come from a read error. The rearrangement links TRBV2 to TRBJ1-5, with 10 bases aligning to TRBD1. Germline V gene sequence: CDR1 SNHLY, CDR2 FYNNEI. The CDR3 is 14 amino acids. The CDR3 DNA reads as TGTGCCTGCAGTGCTCGGACAGGGGGACAGCCCCAGCATTTT. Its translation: CACSARTGGQPQHF.

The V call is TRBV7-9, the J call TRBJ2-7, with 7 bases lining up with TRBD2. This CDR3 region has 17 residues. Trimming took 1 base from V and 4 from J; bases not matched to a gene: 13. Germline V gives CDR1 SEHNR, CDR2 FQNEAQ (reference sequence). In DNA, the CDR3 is TGTGCCAGCAGCTTAGGTCGGGGTGCGGGAGTAATATACGAGCAGTACTTC. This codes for CASSLGRGAGVIYEQYF.

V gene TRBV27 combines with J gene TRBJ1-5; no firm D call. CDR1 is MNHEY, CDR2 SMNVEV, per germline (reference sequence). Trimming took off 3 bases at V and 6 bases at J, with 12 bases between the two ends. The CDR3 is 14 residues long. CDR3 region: CASSFIPGGQPQHF. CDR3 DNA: TGTGCCAGCAGTTTCATCCCGGGAGGTCAGCCCCAGCATTTT.

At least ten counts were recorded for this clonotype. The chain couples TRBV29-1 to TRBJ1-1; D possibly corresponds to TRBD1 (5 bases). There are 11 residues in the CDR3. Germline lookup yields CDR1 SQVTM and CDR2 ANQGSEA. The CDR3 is CMLRWGTEAFF. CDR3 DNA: TGCATGCTTCGGTGGGGGACTGAAGCTTTCTTT.

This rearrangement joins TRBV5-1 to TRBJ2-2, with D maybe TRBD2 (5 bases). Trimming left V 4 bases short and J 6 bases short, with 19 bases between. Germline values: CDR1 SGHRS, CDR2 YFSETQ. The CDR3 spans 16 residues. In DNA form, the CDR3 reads TGCGCCAGCAGCCCAACAGTGGGATGGGAGTCCGGGGAGCTGTTTTTT. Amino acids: CASSPTVGWESGELFF. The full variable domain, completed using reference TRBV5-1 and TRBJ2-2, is KAGVTQTPRYLIKTRGQQVTLSCSPISGHRSVSWYQQTPGQGLQFLFEYFSETQRNKGNFPGRFSGRQFSNSRSEMNVSTLELGDSALYLCASSPTVGWESGELFFGEGSRLTVL.

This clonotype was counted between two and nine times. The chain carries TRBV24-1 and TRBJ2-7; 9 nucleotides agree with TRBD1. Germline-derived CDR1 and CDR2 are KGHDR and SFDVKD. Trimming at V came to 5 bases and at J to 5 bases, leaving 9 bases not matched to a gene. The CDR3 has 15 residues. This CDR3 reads CATSGTGTGRNEQYF. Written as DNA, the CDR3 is TGTGCCACCAGTGGCACCGGGACAGGGCGCAACGAGCAGTACTTC.

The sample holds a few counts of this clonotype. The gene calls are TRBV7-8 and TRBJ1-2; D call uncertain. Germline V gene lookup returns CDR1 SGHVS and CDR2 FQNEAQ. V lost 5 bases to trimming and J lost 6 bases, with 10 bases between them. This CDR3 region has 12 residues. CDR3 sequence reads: CASSVEGNGYTF. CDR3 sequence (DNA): TGTGCCAGCAGCGTTGAGGGAAATGGCTACACCTTC.

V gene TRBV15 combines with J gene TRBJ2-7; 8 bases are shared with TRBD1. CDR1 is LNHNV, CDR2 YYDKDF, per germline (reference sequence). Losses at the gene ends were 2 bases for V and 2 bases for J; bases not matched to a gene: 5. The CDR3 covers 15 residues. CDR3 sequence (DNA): TGTGCCACCAGCAGATCAGGGGGCAGTACCTACGAGCAGTACTTC. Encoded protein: CATSRSGGSTYEQYF.

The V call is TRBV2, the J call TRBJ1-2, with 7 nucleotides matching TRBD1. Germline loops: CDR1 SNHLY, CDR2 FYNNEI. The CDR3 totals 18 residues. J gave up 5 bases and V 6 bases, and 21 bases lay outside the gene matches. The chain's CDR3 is CASRRPTGLVAVEYGYTF. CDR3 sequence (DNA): TGTGCCAGCAGGAGGCCGACAGGGTTGGTAGCGGTGGAGTATGGCTACACCTTC.

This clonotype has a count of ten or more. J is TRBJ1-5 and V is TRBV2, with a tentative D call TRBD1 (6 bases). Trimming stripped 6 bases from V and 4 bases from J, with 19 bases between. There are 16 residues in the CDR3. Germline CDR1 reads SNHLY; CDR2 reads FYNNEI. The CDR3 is CASRLRPGDPNQPQHF. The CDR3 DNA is TGTGCCAGCAGATTGAGACCAGGGGACCCTAATCAGCCCCAGCATTTT.

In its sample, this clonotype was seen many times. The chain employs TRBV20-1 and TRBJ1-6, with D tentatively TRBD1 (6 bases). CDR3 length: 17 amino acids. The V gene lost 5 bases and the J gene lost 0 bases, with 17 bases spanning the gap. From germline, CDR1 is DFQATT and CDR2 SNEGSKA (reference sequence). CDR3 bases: TGCAGTGCTCCAGAGATCAGGGGTAGCTCCTATAATTCACCCCTCCACTTT. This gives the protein CSAPEIRGSSYNSPLHF.